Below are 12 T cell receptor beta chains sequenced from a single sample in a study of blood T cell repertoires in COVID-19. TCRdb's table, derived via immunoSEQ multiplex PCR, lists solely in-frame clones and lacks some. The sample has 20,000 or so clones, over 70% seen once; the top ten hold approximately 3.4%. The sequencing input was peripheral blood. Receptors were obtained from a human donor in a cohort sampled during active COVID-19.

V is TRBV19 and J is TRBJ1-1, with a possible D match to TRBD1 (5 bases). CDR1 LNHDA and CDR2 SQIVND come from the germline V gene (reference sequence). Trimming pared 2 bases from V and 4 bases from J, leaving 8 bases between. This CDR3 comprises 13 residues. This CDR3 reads CASSIMTVTEAFF. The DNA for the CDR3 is TGTGCCAGTAGTATAATGACAGTCACTGAAGCTTTCTTT.

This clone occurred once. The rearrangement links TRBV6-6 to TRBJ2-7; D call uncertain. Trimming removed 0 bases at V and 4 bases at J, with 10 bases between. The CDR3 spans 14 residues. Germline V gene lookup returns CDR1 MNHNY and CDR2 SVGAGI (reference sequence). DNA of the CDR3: TGTGCCAGCAGTTACTCGAAACTGTCTTACGAGCAGTACTTC. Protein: CASSYSKLSYEQYF.

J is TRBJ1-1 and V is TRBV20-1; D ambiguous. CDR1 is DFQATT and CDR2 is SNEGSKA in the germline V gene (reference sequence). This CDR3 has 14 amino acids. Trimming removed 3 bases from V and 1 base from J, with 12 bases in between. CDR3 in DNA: TGCAGTGCTAGTGGCTCAAGCTCGAACACTGAAGCTTTCTTT. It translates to CSASGSSSNTEAFF.

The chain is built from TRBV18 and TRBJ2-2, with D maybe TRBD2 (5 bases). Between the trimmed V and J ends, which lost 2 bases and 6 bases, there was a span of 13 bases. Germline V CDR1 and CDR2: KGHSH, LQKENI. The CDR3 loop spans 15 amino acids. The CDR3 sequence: CASSPMWELAGELFF. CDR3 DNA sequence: TGTGCCAGCTCACCAATGTGGGAGCTGGCCGGGGAGCTGTTTTTT.

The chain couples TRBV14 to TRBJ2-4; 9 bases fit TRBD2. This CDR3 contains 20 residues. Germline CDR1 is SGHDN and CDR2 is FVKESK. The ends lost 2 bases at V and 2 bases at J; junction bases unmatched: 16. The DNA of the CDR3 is TGTGCCAGCAGCCAACCGGGACTAGCCTCTCTTGAAGGAACCAAAAACATTCAGTACTTC. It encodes CASSQPGLASLEGTKNIQYF.

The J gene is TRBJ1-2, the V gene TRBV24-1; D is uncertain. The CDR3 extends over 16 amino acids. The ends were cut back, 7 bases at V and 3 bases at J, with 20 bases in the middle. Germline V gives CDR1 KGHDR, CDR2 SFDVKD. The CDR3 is CATSLPGFLSDYGYTF. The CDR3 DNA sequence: TGTGCCACCAGCCTGCCGGGTTTCCTGTCGGACTATGGCTACACCTTC.

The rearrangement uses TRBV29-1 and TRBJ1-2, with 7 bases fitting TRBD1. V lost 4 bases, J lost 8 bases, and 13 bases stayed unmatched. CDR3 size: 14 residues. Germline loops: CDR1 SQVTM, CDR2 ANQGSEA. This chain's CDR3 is CSVAPTPLGGGYTF. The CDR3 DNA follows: TGCAGCGTTGCACCGACCCCTTTAGGGGGCGGCTACACCTTC.

As DNA, the CDR3 is TGTGCCACCAGCACCAAAGTAGTATACACTGAAGCTTTCTTT. Translated, it gives CATSTKVVYTEAFF. The V gene is TRBV15, the J gene TRBJ1-1; D is unclear. The V and J ends lost 4 bases and 3 bases respectively, with 12 bases between them. CDR3 length: 14 residues. The germline gives CDR1 LNHNV, CDR2 YYDKDF (reference sequence).

The CDR3 sequence: CASSSRISGNTIYF. The DNA for the CDR3 is TGTGCCAGCAGTTCCAGGATCTCTGGAAACACCATATATTTT. J is TRBJ1-3 and V is TRBV28; D remains unclear. V shed 4 bases and J shed 0 bases, with 7 bases lying between them. The germline V gene encodes CDR1 MDHEN and CDR2 SYDVKM. This CDR3 comprises 14 residues.

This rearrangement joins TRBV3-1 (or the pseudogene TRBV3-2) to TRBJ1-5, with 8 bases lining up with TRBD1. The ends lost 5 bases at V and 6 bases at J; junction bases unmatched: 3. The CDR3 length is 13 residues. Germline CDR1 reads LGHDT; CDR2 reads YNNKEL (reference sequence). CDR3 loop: CASSSTGGQPQHF. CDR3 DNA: TGTGCCAGCAGCTCTACAGGGGGTCAGCCCCAGCATTTT.

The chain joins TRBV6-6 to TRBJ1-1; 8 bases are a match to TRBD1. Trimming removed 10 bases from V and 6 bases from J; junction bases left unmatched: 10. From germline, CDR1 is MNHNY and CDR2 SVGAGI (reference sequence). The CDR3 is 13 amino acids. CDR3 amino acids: CAIQGIQGAEAFF. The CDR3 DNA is TGTGCCATCCAGGGTATACAGGGGGCTGAAGCTTTCTTT.

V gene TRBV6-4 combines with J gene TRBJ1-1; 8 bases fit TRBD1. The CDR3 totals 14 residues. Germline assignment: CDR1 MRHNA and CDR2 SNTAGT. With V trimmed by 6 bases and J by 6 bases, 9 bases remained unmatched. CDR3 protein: CASSRRQGIAEAFF. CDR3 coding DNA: TGTGCCAGCAGCCGACGACAGGGGATCGCTGAAGCTTTCTTT.